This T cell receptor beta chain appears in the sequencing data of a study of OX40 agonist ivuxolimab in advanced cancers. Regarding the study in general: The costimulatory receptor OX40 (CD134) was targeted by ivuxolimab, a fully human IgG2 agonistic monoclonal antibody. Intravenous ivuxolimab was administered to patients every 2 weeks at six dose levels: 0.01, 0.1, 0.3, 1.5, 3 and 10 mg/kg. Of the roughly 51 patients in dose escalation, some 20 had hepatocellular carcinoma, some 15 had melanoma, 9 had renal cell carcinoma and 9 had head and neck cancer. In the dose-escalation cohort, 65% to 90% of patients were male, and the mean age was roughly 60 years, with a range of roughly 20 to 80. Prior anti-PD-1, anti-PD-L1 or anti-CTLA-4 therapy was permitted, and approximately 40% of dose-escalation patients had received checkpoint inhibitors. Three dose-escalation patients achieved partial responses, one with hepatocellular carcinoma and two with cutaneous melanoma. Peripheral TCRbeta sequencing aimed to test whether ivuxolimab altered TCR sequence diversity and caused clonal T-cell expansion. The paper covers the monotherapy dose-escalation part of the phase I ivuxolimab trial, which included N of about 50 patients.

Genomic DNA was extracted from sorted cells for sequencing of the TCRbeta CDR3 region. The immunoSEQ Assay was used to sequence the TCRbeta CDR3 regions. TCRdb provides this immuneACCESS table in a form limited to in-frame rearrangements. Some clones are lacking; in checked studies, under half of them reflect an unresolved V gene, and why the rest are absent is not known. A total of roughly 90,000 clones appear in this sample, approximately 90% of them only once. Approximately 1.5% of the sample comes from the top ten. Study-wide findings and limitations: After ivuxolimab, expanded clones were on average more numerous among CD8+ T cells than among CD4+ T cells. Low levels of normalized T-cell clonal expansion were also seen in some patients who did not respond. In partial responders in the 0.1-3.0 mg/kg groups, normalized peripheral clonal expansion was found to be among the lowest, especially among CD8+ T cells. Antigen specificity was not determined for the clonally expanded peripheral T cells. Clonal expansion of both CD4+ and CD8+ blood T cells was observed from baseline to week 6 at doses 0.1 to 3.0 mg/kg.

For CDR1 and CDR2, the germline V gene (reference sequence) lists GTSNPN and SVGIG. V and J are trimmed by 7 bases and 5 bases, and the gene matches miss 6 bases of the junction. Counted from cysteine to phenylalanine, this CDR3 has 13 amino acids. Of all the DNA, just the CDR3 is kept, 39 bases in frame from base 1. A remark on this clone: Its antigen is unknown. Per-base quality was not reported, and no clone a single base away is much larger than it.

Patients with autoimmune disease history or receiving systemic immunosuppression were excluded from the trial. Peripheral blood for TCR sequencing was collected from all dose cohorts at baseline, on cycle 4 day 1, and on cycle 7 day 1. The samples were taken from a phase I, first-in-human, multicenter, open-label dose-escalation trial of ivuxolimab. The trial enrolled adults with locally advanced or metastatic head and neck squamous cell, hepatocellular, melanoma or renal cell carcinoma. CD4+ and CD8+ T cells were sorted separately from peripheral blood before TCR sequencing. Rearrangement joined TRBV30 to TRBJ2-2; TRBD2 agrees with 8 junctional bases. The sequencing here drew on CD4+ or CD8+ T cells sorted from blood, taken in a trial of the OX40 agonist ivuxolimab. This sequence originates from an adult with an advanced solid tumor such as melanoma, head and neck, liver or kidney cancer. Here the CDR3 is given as CAFLLAGTGELFF. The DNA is TGTGCCTTTCTTCTAGCGGGTACCGGGGAGCTGTTTTTT.